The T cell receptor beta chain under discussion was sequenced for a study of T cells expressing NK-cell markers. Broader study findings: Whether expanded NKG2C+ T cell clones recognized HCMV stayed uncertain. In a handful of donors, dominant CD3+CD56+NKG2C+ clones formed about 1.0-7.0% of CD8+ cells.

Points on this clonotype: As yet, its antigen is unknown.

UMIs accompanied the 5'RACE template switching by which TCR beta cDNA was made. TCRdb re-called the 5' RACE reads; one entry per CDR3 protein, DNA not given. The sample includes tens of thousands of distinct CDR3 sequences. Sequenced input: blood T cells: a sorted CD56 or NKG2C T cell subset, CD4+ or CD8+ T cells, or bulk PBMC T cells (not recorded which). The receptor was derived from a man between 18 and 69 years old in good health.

CDR3 protein: CSASPGTVSYEQYF. This chain connects TRBV20-1 to TRBJ2-7; lacking DNA, the TRBD1 call made by TCRdb goes unchecked. Germline V lookup: CDR1 DFQATT, CDR2 SNEGSKA (reference sequence). The CDR3 is made up of 14 amino acids.